The rows below give T cell receptor beta chains drawn from one sample of a study of blood T cell repertoires in COVID-19. The method was immunoSEQ multiplex PCR; TCRdb's version includes in-frame clones alone and lacks a portion of them. The profile shows about 320,000 clones, 80% to 90% of them singletons. Sample: peripheral blood. The receptors derive from a woman aged 45 to 65 with acute or convalescent COVID-19. The CDR3 runs from the conserved cysteine through the conserved F or W. D genes are given only for firm matches. For some rows the clone size is stated as once, few or many, or as a class when expanded; others skip it.

cdr3_aa cdr3_nt j_call clone_size d_call v_call
CASSEAPGVLNYGYTF TGTGCCAGCAGTGAAGCCCCCGGGGTGCTAAACTATGGCTACACCTTC TRBJ1-2 . . TRBV2
CASSLGAAGGAETQYF TGTGCCAGCAGCCTGGGTGCAGCGGGAGGGGCCGAGACCCAGTACTTC TRBJ2-5 . TRBD2 TRBV7-3
CASSVDREGTGELFF TGTGCCAGCAGCGTAGACAGGGAGGGGACCGGGGAGCTGTTTTTT TRBJ2-2 . . TRBV9
CASSFASSGGYNEQFF TGCGCCAGCAGCTTTGCCTCTAGCGGGGGTTACAATGAGCAGTTCTTC TRBJ2-1 . TRBD2 TRBV5-1
CASSYRENYGYTF TGTGCCAGCAGTTACAGGGAGAACTATGGCTACACCTTC TRBJ1-2 few . TRBV12-3/TRBV12-4
CASSGAGSSTDTQYF TGTGCCAGCTCAGGGGCTGGATCTAGCACAGATACGCAGTATTTT TRBJ2-3 . . TRBV18
CASSQAGLVGKLFF TGCGCCAGCAGCCAAGCAGGGTTGGTAGGAAAACTGTTTTTT TRBJ1-4 . . TRBV4-1
CASRVTSGGGEQFF TGTGCCAGCAGAGTGACTAGCGGTGGGGGTGAGCAGTTCTTC TRBJ2-1 . TRBD2 TRBV6-5
CASSLVGGTAIYEQYF TGTGCCAGCAGCTTAGTGGGTGGGACAGCCATCTACGAGCAGTACTTC TRBJ2-7 once TRBD1 TRBV7-2
CASSEPGQGAGETQYF TGTGCCAGCAGTGAACCGGGACAGGGGGCAGGGGAGACCCAGTACTTC TRBJ2-5 . TRBD1 TRBV25-1
CASSPFYGYTF TGTGCCAGCAGTCCATTCTATGGCTACACCTTC TRBJ1-2 once . TRBV6-6
CSAFRLEAFF TGCAGTGCTTTCAGGCTTGAAGCTTTCTTT TRBJ1-1 . . TRBV20-1
CAISVDSRGDTQYF TGTGCCATCAGTGTAGACTCCCGAGGAGATACGCAGTATTTT TRBJ2-3 . . TRBV10-3
CASIFGQGGTEAFF TGTGCCAGCATTTTCGGACAGGGAGGGACTGAAGCTTTCTTT TRBJ1-1 . TRBD1 TRBV6-5
CASSQTSSGEQFF TGTGCCAGCAGCCAAACTTCTAGCGGCGAGCAGTTCTTC TRBJ2-1 . TRBD2 TRBV14
CASSPLRGNTGELFF TGTGCCAGCAGCCCCCTCCGGGGAAACACCGGGGAGCTGTTTTTT TRBJ2-2 . . TRBV3-1/TRBV3-2
CASSLGGGRARDTQYF TGTGCCAGCAGCTTAGGGGGCGGGAGGGCCAGAGATACGCAGTATTTT TRBJ2-3 . TRBD2 TRBV7-2
CASSLGTGSPHSPLHF TGTGCCAGCAGCTTGGGGACAGGGTCTCCTCATTCACCCCTCCACTTT TRBJ1-6 . TRBD1 TRBV7-2
CASSPTGQGEKLFF TGTGCCAGCAGCCCAACGGGACAGGGAGAAAAACTGTTTTTT TRBJ1-4 . TRBD1 TRBV7-3
CASSPRGKVETQYF TGTGCCAGCAGTCCCAGGGGGAAGGTGGAGACCCAGTACTTC TRBJ2-5 . TRBD1 TRBV6-4
CASSIKVRGTEAFF TGTGCCAGTAGTATCAAGGTCCGGGGAACTGAAGCTTTCTTT TRBJ1-1 . . TRBV19
CASQPIGGSLDYGYTF TGTGCCAGTCAACCGATAGGCGGATCCCTCGACTATGGCTACACCTTC TRBJ1-2 . . TRBV19
CASSKLTEDYGYTF TGTGCCAGTAGTAAACTGACAGAGGACTATGGCTACACCTTC TRBJ1-2 . . TRBV19
CASSSPPGRAEGTEAFF TGTGCCAGCAGTTCCCCTCCGGGCAGGGCTGAAGGCACTGAAGCTTTCTTT TRBJ1-1 . . TRBV27
CASSQQGTGANVLTF TGTGCCAGCAGTCAACAGGGAACCGGGGCCAACGTCCTGACTTTC TRBJ2-6 . . TRBV6-4
CSVEGQNYGYTF TGCAGCGTTGAAGGGCAGAACTATGGCTACACCTTC TRBJ1-2 . . TRBV29-1
CASSLDRVSAGNEQFF TGTGCCAGCAGCTTAGATCGAGTTTCGGCAGGGAATGAGCAGTTCTTC TRBJ2-1 . . TRBV11-2
CASSVDRGLTDTQYF TGCGCCAGCAGCGTCGACAGGGGCCTCACAGATACGCAGTATTTT TRBJ2-3 few TRBD1 TRBV5-1
CAWKGSGGDTQYF TGTGCCTGGAAAGGGTCGGGAGGAGATACGCAGTATTTT TRBJ2-3 . TRBD2 TRBV30
CASSSGTSGNNEQFF TGTGCCAGCAGTTCTGGGACTAGCGGAAACAATGAGCAGTTCTTC TRBJ2-1 . TRBD2 TRBV27
CASSLDLAGLSDTQYF TGCGCCAGCAGCTTGGACCTAGCGGGCCTATCAGATACGCAGTATTTT TRBJ2-3 . TRBD2 TRBV5-1
CASTIRDRGNQPQHF TGTGCCAGTACCATCCGGGACAGAGGGAATCAGCCCCAGCATTTT TRBJ1-5 . TRBD1 TRBV19
CASSEGGGGQETQYF TGTGCCAGCAGTGAGGGCGGCGGGGGACAAGAGACCCAGTACTTC TRBJ2-5 . TRBD2 TRBV6-4
CASSPTHSTGATEAFF TGTGCCAGCAGCCCCACCCACTCGACAGGGGCCACTGAAGCTTTCTTT TRBJ1-1 . TRBD1 TRBV6-2/TRBV6-3
CASSFRQRETQYF TGTGCCAGCAGCTTTAGACAGAGAGAGACCCAGTACTTC TRBJ2-5 . . TRBV7-2
CASGGYKAGGELFF TGTGCCAGCGGAGGTTACAAGGCGGGGGGGGAGCTGTTTTTT TRBJ2-2 . . TRBV5-4
CASCTSRTNEKLFF TGTGCCAGCTGCACGTCTAGAACTAATGAAAAACTGTTTTTT TRBJ1-4 . . TRBV19
CASSEARYTEAFF TGTGCCAGCAGTGAAGCGAGGTACACTGAAGCTTTCTTT TRBJ1-1 . . TRBV6-1
CASSRPGHKNNEQFF TGTGCCAGCTCTCGACCGGGACATAAAAACAATGAGCAGTTCTTC TRBJ2-1 . . TRBV18
CASSPGGAVNTEAFF TGTGCCAGCAGCCCCGGCGGGGCGGTGAACACTGAAGCTTTCTTT TRBJ1-1 . . TRBV28
CASSSGMVGEKLFF TGTGCCAGCAGCTCAGGGATGGTGGGAGAAAAACTGTTTTTT TRBJ1-4 . . TRBV7-9
CASSPPIAGAYTGELFF TGTGCCAGCTCACCACCGATAGCGGGCGCGTACACCGGGGAGCTGTTTTTT TRBJ2-2 . TRBD2 TRBV18
CASSQDGDGTGGQDGYTF TGTGCCAGCAGCCAAGATGGGGACGGGACAGGAGGGCAAGATGGCTACACCTTC TRBJ1-2 once TRBD1 TRBV4-2
CASSGRPFYGYTF TGTGCCAGTAGCGGTCGTCCCTTCTATGGCTACACCTTC TRBJ1-2 . . TRBV19
CASSLMFSTAGSPLHF TGTGCCAGCAGCTTAATGTTTTCCACCGCAGGTTCACCCCTCCACTTT TRBJ1-6 . . TRBV7-2
CASQGWETQYF TGTGCCAGCCAGGGGTGGGAGACCCAGTACTTC TRBJ2-5 once . TRBV2
CASSPRQGGEKLFF TGTGCCAGCAGTCCTCGACAGGGGGGGGAAAAACTGTTTTTT TRBJ1-4 . TRBD1 TRBV6-5
CAWAPSYNEQFF TGTGCCTGGGCCCCTTCCTACAATGAGCAGTTCTTC TRBJ2-1 . . TRBV30
CASSLSQGRGYTF TGTGCCAGCAGTTTATCCCAGGGTAGGGGCTACACCTTC TRBJ1-2 . . TRBV28
CASSVGTGTNSPLHF TGTGCCAGCAGCGTAGGAACAGGGACGAATTCACCCCTCCACTTT TRBJ1-6 . . TRBV9
CATSAQLAGGNVEQFF TGTGCCACCAGTGCCCAGCTAGCGGGAGGGAATGTGGAGCAGTTCTTC TRBJ2-1 . TRBD2 TRBV24-1
CASSQSTDTDTQYF TGTGCCAGCAGCCAATCGACAGACACAGATACGCAGTATTTT TRBJ2-3 . . TRBV16
CASSQGYSPYGYTF TGTGCCAGCAGCCAAGGATACAGCCCCTATGGCTACACCTTC TRBJ1-2 . . TRBV14